A selection of T cell receptor beta chains follows, all from one sample in a study of shared clonotypes between healthy human individuals. Profiling relied on immunoSEQ multiplex PCR, and the TCRdb table lists in-frame clones only, not all of them. Of about 490,000 clones listed, 78% are singletons. The sample consisted of PBMCs. The receptors come from a woman aged 40 to 49 in good health. Some clones in this sample may be carry-over from other donors' samples. The conserved cysteine and the conserved F or W are not part of the CDR3 here.

v_gene	len	j_gene	CDR3aa
TRBV5-4	10	TRBJ1-4	ASSLGNEKLF
TRBV2	13	TRBJ2-5	ASSGLAGKQETQY
TRBV2	14	TRBJ2-4	ASSEPLLAGGRPQY
TRBV27	13	TRBJ2-2	ASKDQGAPGGELF
TRBV6-1	10	TRBJ2-1	ASRSTWDEQF
TRBV15	13	TRBJ2-7	ATSRALTATYEQY
TRBV29-1	11	TRBJ2-1	SVMTSGYNEQF
TRBV5-1	13	TRBJ2-5	ASSPRTGGAETQY
TRBV15	12	TRBJ2-2	ATSIWTNTGELF
TRBV7-8	13	TRBJ2-5	ASSLEGSGQETQY
TRBV4-2	15	TRBJ1-2	ASSQLLGTGENYGYT
TRBV6-4	11	TRBJ2-2	ASSDLESGELF
TRBV7-8	13	TRBJ2-2	ASSSQGRFAGELF
TRBV2	14	TRBJ2-1	ASIDRGQRPYNEQF
TRBV30	10	TRBJ2-2	ASFRRAGELF
TRBV5-6	11	TRBJ2-5	ASSPGGLETQY
TRBV2	11	TRBJ2-5	ASSWGEGETQY
TRBV14	11	TRBJ2-7	ASSQDYGTPVS
TRBV7-9	13	TRBJ1-2	ASSRPGTENYGYT
TRBV10-3	10	TRBJ1-3	APRSREHTIY
TRBV7-2	14	TRBJ2-3	ASSPGTSGRMDTQY
TRBV7-2	15	TRBJ2-3	ASSWGAGTNEGDTQY
TRBV30	13	TRBJ2-7	AWSVRSGGAYEQY
TRBV18	15	TRBJ2-1	ASSDGTSGRAYNEQF
TRBV6-1	10	TRBJ2-2	SHRDRTGELF
TRBV27	10	TRBJ2-2	ASSLWSGELF
TRBV25-1	14	TRBJ2-3	ASSESRGRRADTQY
TRBV5-1	16	TRBJ2-3	ASSLATSGRAGTDTQY
TRBV21-1	13	TRBJ2-7	ASPKEGASSYEQY
TRBV7-2	10	TRBJ2-5	ASSSLWETQY
TRBV25-1	13	TRBJ2-7	ASSESLAGNYEQY
TRBV27	11	TRBJ2-7	ASSTTDRYEQY
TRBV5-1	13	TRBJ1-5	ASSLVGGGDQPQH
TRBV28	12	TRBJ1-1	ASSLALQSTEAF
TRBV5-1	13	TRBJ2-5	ASSLAGGVEETQY
TRBV29-1	9	TRBJ2-3	SVGSTDTQY
TRBV6-6	13	TRBJ2-1	ASSPLAGGSNEQF
TRBV30	16	TRBJ1-5	AWSGNRVGFGGNQPQH
TRBV10-3	11	TRBJ1-1	AISDGDPTEAF
TRBV2	14	TRBJ1-4	ASSELGPAANEKLF
TRBV5-1	13	TRBJ1-1	ASSVPTGLDTEAF
TRBV7-9	14	TRBJ2-7	ASNDLGALGSYEQY
TRBV5-1	12	TRBJ1-1	ASSLGTTDTEAF
TRBV5-1	11	TRBJ2-3	ASSLEGSDTQY
TRBV6-1	12	TRBJ2-4	ASNGTPTKNIQY
TRBV6-1	11	TRBJ2-7	ASRSLGDYEQY
TRBV7-2	11	TRBJ2-7	ASSLLTGGEQY
TRBV27	13	TRBJ2-2	ASSLSYRTTGELF
TRBV9	14	TRBJ2-1	ASSVGGGPTYNEQF
TRBV30	11	TRBJ2-5	AWTSGSQETQY
TRBV7-2	13	TRBJ1-3	ASSSNPLSGNTIY
TRBV7-2	10	TRBJ1-2	ASTKQNYGYT
TRBV9	14	TRBJ2-3	ASSGGGLADTDTQY
TRBV11-2	10	TRBJ2-3	ASSFSEDTQY